Following are 17 T cell receptor beta chains from one sample sequenced in a study of OX40 agonist ivuxolimab in advanced cancers. Profiled with immunoSEQ multiplex PCR; TCRdb holds only in-frame clones, not every one. Of approximately 84,000 clones in the sample, roughly 85% were seen once. The source was CD4+ or CD8+ T cells sorted from blood, collected in a trial of the OX40 agonist ivuxolimab. These receptor sequences come from an adult with an advanced solid tumor such as melanoma, head and neck, liver or kidney cancer.

The chain is built from TRBV5-1 and TRBJ1-6; the D is unclear. Germline V lookup: CDR1 SGHRS, CDR2 YFSETQ. This CDR3 spans 17 amino acids. Between the trimmed V and J ends, which lost 0 bases and 7 bases, there was a span of 17 bases. DNA for the CDR3: TGCGCCAGCAGCTTGGCCGGCTTAGGTGGGAGGAATTCACCCCTCCACTTT. Amino acid sequence: CASSLAGLGGRNSPLHF. The whole variable domain, remainder taken from reference TRBV5-1 and TRBJ1-6, is KAGVTQTPRYLIKTRGQQVTLSCSPISGHRSVSWYQQTPGQGLQFLFEYFSETQRNKGNFPGRFSGRQFSNSRSEMNVSTLELGDSALYLCASSLAGLGGRNSPLHFGNGTRLTVT.

The chain carries TRBV7-2 and TRBJ1-2; 8 bases match TRBD1. The CDR3 runs to 15 residues. CDR1 SGHTA and CDR2 FQGNSA come from the germline V gene. Trimming took 3 bases from V and 2 from J; bases not matched to a gene: 5. This chain's CDR3 is CASSFDRGANYGYTF. In DNA form, the CDR3 reads TGTGCCAGCAGCTTCGACAGGGGCGCAAACTATGGCTACACCTTC.

The chain couples TRBV11-2 to TRBJ2-4, with a tentative D call TRBD1 (6 bases). Trimming shortened V by 1 base and J by 9 bases, and 19 bases separated the two germline ends. The CDR3 loop spans 16 amino acids. Germline CDR1 SGHAT, CDR2 FQNNGV. The chain's CDR3 is CASSLGLGGGVSIQYF. The CDR3, as DNA: TGTGCCAGCAGCTTAGGGTTAGGTGGGGGCGTGAGCATTCAGTACTTC.

The sample holds one count of this clone. The chain carries TRBV6-1 and TRBJ1-1; 9 nucleotides line up with TRBD1. CDR3 length: 15 amino acids. J gave up 3 bases and V 6 bases, and 8 bases lay outside the gene matches. CDR1 MNHNS and CDR2 SASEGT come from the germline V gene. The CDR3 bases are TGTGCCAGCAGGCAGAACAGGGGGCGGTACACTGAAGCTTTCTTT. Translated, it gives CASRQNRGRYTEAFF.

The chain couples TRBV5-1 to TRBJ2-7, with D tentatively TRBD1 or TRBD2 (6 bases each). This CDR3 region has 15 residues. Trimming stripped 0 bases from V and 6 bases from J, with 16 bases between. The germline V gene has CDR1 SGHRS and CDR2 YFSETQ. CDR3 DNA: TGCGCCAGCAGCTTGGCCGGAGGGGGTCGAGCCGAGCAGTACTTC. Protein product: CASSLAGGGRAEQYF.

This chain uses TRBV7-3 with TRBJ2-6; D gene unclear. Germline loops: CDR1 SGHTA, CDR2 FQGTGA. Trimming stripped 4 bases from V and 0 bases from J, with 10 bases between. The CDR3 has 16 residues. The CDR3 DNA is TGTGCCAGCAGCTCCGGACGGAGCTCTGGGGCCAACGTCCTGACTTTC. Translation gives CASSSGRSSGANVLTF.

This clone was recorded a few times. The chain links TRBV4-2 to TRBJ2-7; 10 bases align to TRBD1. Germline V gene lookup returns CDR1 LGHNA and CDR2 YNFKEQ. CDR3 length: 16 amino acids. V was clipped by 3 bases and J by 4 bases; unmatched bases: 9. Here the CDR3 DNA reads TGTGCCAGCAGCCACCCCGGGGGACAGGGGTGGTACGAGCAGTACTTC. Amino acids: CASSHPGGQGWYEQYF.

The genes are TRBV9 and TRBJ1-2; the D is unclear. V was cut by 6 bases and J by 4 bases, with 16 bases left in between. Germline V gene sequence: CDR1 SGDLS, CDR2 YYNGEE. The CDR3 extends over 14 amino acids. This chain's CDR3 is CASNPEGLGYGYTF. CDR3 bases: TGTGCCAGCAACCCCGAAGGGTTAGGCTATGGCTACACCTTC.

The rearrangement joins TRBV7-6 to TRBJ1-5, with 11 bases aligning to TRBD1. This CDR3 is built from 15 residues. The germline CDR1 and CDR2 sequences are SGHVS and FNYEAQ. V shed 4 bases and J 5 bases; nucleotides not matched to a gene: 4. CDR3 nucleotide sequence: TGTGCCAGCAGCTCCTGGACAGGGGGCGATCAGCCCCAGCATTTT. Amino acids: CASSSWTGGDQPQHF.

The V gene is TRBV7-6, the J gene TRBJ1-5; 8 nucleotides agree with TRBD1. Per germline, CDR1 SGHVS and CDR2 FNYEAQ. The CDR3 contains 19 residues. The V gene end was trimmed by 5 bases and the J gene end by 0 bases; junction bases not matched to a gene: 15. Here the CDR3 DNA reads TGTGCCAGCAGCACCCAAGGGGAGGACAGGGACAATAGCAATCAGCCCCAGCATTTT. It codes for CASSTQGEDRDNSNQPQHF.

This clone was observed a handful of times. The rearrangement links TRBV6-5 to TRBJ2-5; D unclear. V was shortened by 0 bases and J by 5 bases, with 13 bases between the two germline ends. Germline values: CDR1 MNHEY, CDR2 SVGAGI. The CDR3 contains 15 residues. In DNA form, the CDR3 reads TGTGCCAGCAGTTACTCGATGCGTGATTGGGAGACCCAGTACTTC. This encodes CASSYSMRDWETQYF.

The rearrangement uses TRBV2 and TRBJ1-1; D might be TRBD1 (6 bases). The V end was cut by 7 bases, the J end by 4 bases, with 13 bases between. The CDR3 is 13 amino acids. Germline CDR1 and CDR2: SNHLY and FYNNEI. The CDR3 loop is CASTKRTATEAFF. CDR3 coding DNA: TGTGCCAGCACAAAGAGGACAGCCACTGAAGCTTTCTTT.

The chain couples TRBV18 to TRBJ2-5; D call uncertain. V lost 2 bases to trimming and J lost 0 bases, with 7 bases between them. CDR1 and CDR2 (germline): KGHSH, LQKENI. The CDR3 extends over 14 amino acids. In DNA, the CDR3 is TGTGCCAGCTCACCAGGGCGGTACCAAGAGACCCAGTACTTC. Amino acid sequence: CASSPGRYQETQYF. Using reference TRBV18 and TRBJ2-5 for the parts outside the CDR3, the full variable domain is NAGVMQNPRHLVRRRGQEARLRCSPMKGHSHVYWYRQLPEEGLKFMVYLQKENIIDESGMPKERFSAEFPKEGPSILRIQQVVRGDSAAYFCASSPGRYQETQYFGPGTRLLVL.

The chain combines TRBV11-2 with TRBJ2-5, with D possibly being TRBD2 (5 bases). The V gene lost 5 bases and the J gene lost 7 bases, with 20 bases spanning the gap. The germline CDR1 and CDR2 sequences are SGHAT and FQNNGV. This CDR3 contains 15 residues. For the CDR3, the DNA is TGTGCCAGCAGCCCGCCCGGGGTCAAAATAGGGACCCAGTACTTC. Encoded protein: CASSPPGVKIGTQYF.

The chain combines TRBV5-4 with TRBJ1-2; 7 bases line up with TRBD1. There are 14 residues in the CDR3. J gave up 8 bases and V 4 bases, and 11 bases lay outside the gene matches. The germline gives CDR1 SGHNT, CDR2 YYREEE (reference sequence). CDR3 loop: CASSPTGDRVGYTF. The CDR3 DNA follows: TGTGCCAGCAGCCCTACAGGGGATCGTGTCGGCTACACCTTC.

The rearrangement uses TRBV5-1 and TRBJ1-2; no reliable D call. V was clipped by 0 bases and J by 1 base, with 13 bases between them. Germline V gene data show CDR1 as SGHRS and CDR2 as YFSETQ. The CDR3 sequence is 16 residues long. The CDR3 DNA sequence: TGCGCCAGCAGCTTGGTGTCACAGCTGCTTAACTATGGCTACACCTTC. Protein: CASSLVSQLLNYGYTF.

The chain carries TRBV29-1 and TRBJ2-6; TRBD1 matches at 9 bases. The germline gives CDR1 SQVTM, CDR2 ANQGSEA. The length of the CDR3 is 17 residues. The V and J ends lost 6 bases and 0 bases, in that order; junction bases with no gene match: 9. The DNA of the CDR3 is TGCAGCGTCTCTGACAGGGGGTTAAGCTCTGGGGCCAACGTCCTGACTTTC. Protein product: CSVSDRGLSSGANVLTF.